The 5 T cell receptor beta chains below were found in one sample sequenced in a study of blood T cell repertoires in COVID-19 (dated by TCRdb to the early 2020s). The library was made by the immunoSEQ multiplex PCR assay. This immuneACCESS table, as held by TCRdb, lists in-frame sequences with V and J called but not all clones. Of the missing ones, under half trace to an unresolved V gene in checked studies; the others have no known cause. For this sample the table gives over 250,000 clones, of which 88% were detected only once. The top ten constitute approximately 1% of the sample. Sequenced sample: PBMCs or T cells enriched from blood (not recorded which). These receptors all stem from a woman between 25 and 40 years old who had recovered from COVID-19.

The chain links TRBV27 to TRBJ1-6; 7 nucleotides align to TRBD1. V lost 4 bases, J lost 5 bases, and 8 bases stayed unmatched. Germline lookup yields CDR1 MNHEY and CDR2 SMNVEV (reference sequence). The length of the CDR3 is 16 residues. DNA of the CDR3: TGTGCCAGCAGTTACCGCCGGGACAGACATAATTCACCCCTCCACTTT. It yields the protein CASSYRRDRHNSPLHF.

V usage is TRBV5-6 and J usage is TRBJ2-1; TRBD1 matches 9 bases. CDR1 and CDR2 (germline): SGHDT, YYEEEE. V was pared by 2 bases and J by 0 bases, with 6 bases of the junction left unmatched. The CDR3 is 17 amino acids. The CDR3, as DNA: TGTGCCAGCAGCTTCCCGACAGGGGGGAGCTCCTACAATGAGCAGTTCTTC. Protein sequence: CASSFPTGGSSYNEQFF.

The gene calls are TRBV6-4 and TRBJ1-2, with TRBD1 identical over 7 bases. The CDR3 is made up of 14 amino acids. V was clipped by 8 bases and J by 7 bases; unmatched bases: 13. CDR1 and CDR2 from the germline V gene are MRHNA and SNTAGT. The CDR3 DNA reads TGTGCCAGCCCGCTCTCAGGGGGTTCTCGTGGCTACACCTTC. This encodes CASPLSGGSRGYTF.

This chain connects TRBV7-9 to TRBJ2-5; 12 bases line up with TRBD2. Germline V gives CDR1 SEHNR, CDR2 FQNEAQ (reference sequence). J was trimmed by 5 bases and V by 5 bases; bases with no gene match: 9. This CDR3 is 16 amino acids long. In DNA form, the CDR3 reads TGTGCCAGCAGCCCTTCTAGCGGGAGGGCCCGGGAGACCCAGTACTTC. The encoded protein is CASSPSSGRARETQYF.

The rearrangement joins TRBV19 to TRBJ2-5; the match to TRBD1 covers 7 bases. The CDR3 has 15 residues. Germline-derived CDR1 and CDR2 are LNHDA and SQIVND (reference sequence). With V trimmed by 5 bases and J by 1 base, 7 bases remained unmatched. CDR3 sequence (DNA): TGTGCCAGTAGTGTCACCCGGGACAGCCAAGAGACCCAGTACTTC. As protein: CASSVTRDSQETQYF.